Reported below is one T cell receptor (beta chain). Its antigen is not known. Assay used: immunoSEQ multiplex PCR; TCRdb lists only in-frame clones, some missing. The data contain about 19,000 clones, about 65% of them singletons. The CDR3 has 14 amino acids. Germline-derived CDR1 and CDR2 are LNHDA and SQIVND (reference sequence). V gave up 6 bases and J gave up 4 bases; unmatched junction bases: 4. The investigators isolated CD4+ and CD8+ cells by positive magnetic bead selection and checked their purity by flow cytometry. The source of the sample is a study of somatic mutations in cytotoxic T cells in rheumatoid arthritis. Across the study: The flow sorting of some V beta antibody-stained T-cell populations reached nearly 100% purity, and the sorted populations included V beta1+ cells sequenced for TCRB. Study-wide points: An increase in CD8+ clonality with age was seen in rheumatoid arthritis patients but not in healthy controls. The targets (antigens) of the expanded CD8+ clones were not known.

Sequenced: CD8+ T cells sorted from blood. The sequence was obtained from an adult with rheumatoid arthritis. The chain employs TRBV19 and TRBJ1-5, with TRBD1 matching 9 bases. The CDR3: CASRRQGENQPQHF. In DNA form, the CDR3 reads TGTGCCAGTAGAAGACAGGGGGAGAATCAGCCCCAGCATTTT.